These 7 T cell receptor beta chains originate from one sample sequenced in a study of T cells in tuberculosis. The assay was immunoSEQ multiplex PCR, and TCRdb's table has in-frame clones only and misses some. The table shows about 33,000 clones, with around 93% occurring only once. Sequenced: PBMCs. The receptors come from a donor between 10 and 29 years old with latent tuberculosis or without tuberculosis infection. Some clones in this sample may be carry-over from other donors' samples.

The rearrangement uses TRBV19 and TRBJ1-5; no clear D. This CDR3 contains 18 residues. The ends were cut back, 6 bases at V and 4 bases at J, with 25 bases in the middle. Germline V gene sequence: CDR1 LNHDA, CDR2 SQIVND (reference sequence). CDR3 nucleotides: TGTGCCAGTAGCCAGAGAGGTTTTGGCGCGGATCAAAATCAGCCCCAGCATTTT. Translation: CASSQRGFGADQNQPQHF.

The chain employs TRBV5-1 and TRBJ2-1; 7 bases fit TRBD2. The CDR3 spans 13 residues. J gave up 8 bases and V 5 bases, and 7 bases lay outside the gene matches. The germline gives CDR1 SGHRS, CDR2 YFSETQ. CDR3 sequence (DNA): TGCGCCAGCAGGGCCGGGACTAAAGATGAGCAGTTCTTC. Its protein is CASRAGTKDEQFF.

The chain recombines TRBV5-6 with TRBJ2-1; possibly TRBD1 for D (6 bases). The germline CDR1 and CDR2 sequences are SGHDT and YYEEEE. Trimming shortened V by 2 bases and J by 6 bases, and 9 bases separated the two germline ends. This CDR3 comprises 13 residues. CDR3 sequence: CASSFPTGNEQFF. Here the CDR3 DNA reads TGTGCCAGCAGCTTCCCGACAGGCAATGAGCAGTTCTTC.

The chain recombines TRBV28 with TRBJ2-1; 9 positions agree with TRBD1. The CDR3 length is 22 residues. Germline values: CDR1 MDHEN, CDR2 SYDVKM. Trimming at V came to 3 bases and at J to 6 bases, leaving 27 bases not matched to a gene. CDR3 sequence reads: CASSFLSVPPSGTGYDFNEQFF. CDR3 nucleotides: TGTGCCAGCAGTTTCCTCTCGGTCCCTCCTTCGGGGACAGGGTACGATTTCAATGAGCAGTTCTTC.

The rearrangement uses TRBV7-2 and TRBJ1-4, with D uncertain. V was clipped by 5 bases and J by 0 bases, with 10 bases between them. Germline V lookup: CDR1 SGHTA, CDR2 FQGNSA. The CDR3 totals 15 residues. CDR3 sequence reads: CASSPRGPTNEKLFF. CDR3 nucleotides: TGTGCCAGCAGCCCGAGAGGTCCAACTAATGAAAAACTGTTTTTT.

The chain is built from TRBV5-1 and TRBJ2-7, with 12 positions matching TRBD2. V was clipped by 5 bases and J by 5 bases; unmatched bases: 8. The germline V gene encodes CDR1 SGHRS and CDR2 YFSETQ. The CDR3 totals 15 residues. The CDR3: CASSSWTSGAHEQYF. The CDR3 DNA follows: TGCGCCAGCAGTTCATGGACTAGCGGGGCCCACGAGCAGTACTTC.

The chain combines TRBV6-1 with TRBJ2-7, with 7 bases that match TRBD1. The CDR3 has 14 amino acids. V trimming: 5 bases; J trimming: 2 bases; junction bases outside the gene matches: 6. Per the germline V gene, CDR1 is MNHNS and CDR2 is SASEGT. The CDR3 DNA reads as TGTGCCAGCAGTTTGCTGAGGGGGCCCTACGAGCAGTACTTC. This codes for CASSLLRGPYEQYF.